Listed below are T cell receptor beta chains from one sample, sequenced in a study of blood T cells in healthy people across ages. One entry per CDR3 protein results from TCRdb running MiXCR on the 5' RACE reads. In the table there are roughly 720,000 distinct CDR3 sequences, 53% of which are singletons. The sequencing sample was made of blood. Every receptor here comes from an elderly man in good health. The CDR3 runs from the conserved cysteine through the conserved F or W. Fields, in order: J gene, clone size, D gene, V gene, CDR3 protein, CDR3 DNA. D genes are given only for firm matches. Clone size appears in some rows only: once, few, many, or a class for an expanded clone.

>TRBJ1-4|.|TRBD1|TRBV6-5
CASSTGTGGKLFF
TGTGCCAGCAGCACCGGGACAGGTGGGAAACTGTTTTTT
>TRBJ2-5|.|TRBD2|TRBV6-1
CAFQREDLRNEQYF
TGTGCCTTCCAGCGGGAGGACCTGAGGAATGAGCAGTACTTC
>TRBJ1-5|.|.|TRBV28
CASREIGGPTNPQHF
TGTGCCAGCAGGGAAATTGGAGGGCCTACCAATCCCCAGCATTTT
>TRBJ2-7|few|.|TRBV3-1
CASREGTPRQYF
TGTGCCAGCAGGGAAGGAACTCCTCGCCAGTACTTC
>TRBJ2-5|.|TRBD1|TRBV11-2
CATSPGRGQETQYF
TGTGCCACCTCTCCGGGCAGGGGGCAAGAGACCCAGTACTTC
>TRBJ2-7|.|TRBD2|TRBV20-1
CSASQGLDVYEQYF
TGCAGTGCTAGTCAGGGACTAGACGTTTACGAGCAGTACTTC
>TRBJ2-7|.|TRBD2|TRBV2
CASTGLAGGYEQYF
TGTGCCAGCACGGGACTAGCGGGAGGCTACGAGCAGTACTTC
>TRBJ1-2|.|.|TRBV28
CASSLLGQGYGYTF
TGTGCCAGCAGTCTCCTCGGGCAGGGCTATGGCTACACCTTC
>TRBJ2-4|.|TRBD1|TRBV27
CASSPDRGAKNIQYF
TGTGCCAGCAGTCCCGACAGGGGAGCCAAAAACATTCAGTACTTC
>TRBJ2-7|.|.|TRBV20-1
CSARTGNTPYEQYF
TGCAGTGCTAGAACAGGGAACACCCCCTACGAGCAGTACTTC
>TRBJ2-7|.|TRBD2|TRBV4-2
CASSQDLAGEPEQYF
TGTGCCAGCAGCCAAGACCTAGCGGGAGAGCCCGAGCAGTACTTC
>TRBJ2-7|few|.|TRBV20-1
CSASSREYEQYF
TGCAGTGCTAGTAGCAGGGAGTACGAGCAGTACTTC
>TRBJ1-5|.|.|TRBV20-1
CSARDLLGNQPQHF
TGCAGTGCTAGAGATCTTTTAGGGAATCAGCCCCAGCATTTT
>TRBJ2-7|.|TRBD2|TRBV29-1
CSVLAGCEQYF
TGCAGCGTACTAGCGGGATGCGAGCAGTACTTC
>TRBJ2-2|.|TRBD2|TRBV20-1
CSAGTGTSFWTGELFF
TGCAGTGCTGGCACCGGGACTAGCTTTTGGACCGGGGAGCTGTTTTTT
>TRBJ2-7|.|TRBD2|TRBV7-2
CASSEGGGLRRIGEQYF
TGTGCCAGCAGCGAGGGCGGGGGACTTCGCAGGATCGGCGAGCAGTACTTC
>TRBJ2-3|few|TRBD2|TRBV28
CASSSGLLTQYF
TGTGCCAGCAGTTCGGGACTACTTACGCAGTATTTT
>TRBJ2-1|.|.|TRBV12-3/TRBV12-4
CASSFKQRGRGANNEQFF
TGTGCCAGCAGTTTTAAACAAAGAGGCAGGGGGGCAAACAATGAGCAGTTCTTC
>TRBJ2-5|.|.|TRBV9
CASSARAWETQYF
TGTGCCAGCAGCGCAAGGGCGTGGGAGACCCAGTACTTC
>TRBJ2-3|.|TRBD2|TRBV2
CASRVAGAPDTQYF
TGTGCCAGCAGGGTAGCGGGAGCGCCAGATACGCAGTATTTT
>TRBJ2-5|.|.|TRBV6-1
CASSGLPSLVPKETQYF
TGTGCCAGCAGTGGTCTACCGTCACTAGTCCCCAAAGAGACCCAGTACTTC
>TRBJ1-1|.|.|TRBV5-6
CASSLGYGLNTEAFF
TGTGCCAGCAGCTTGGGGTACGGATTGAACACTGAAGCTTTCTTT
>TRBJ2-3|.|.|TRBV11-1
CASSLAGTARPDTQYF
TGTGCCAGCAGCTTAGCGGGCACAGCCCGCCCAGATACGCAGTATTTT
>TRBJ2-3|.|.|TRBV7-3
CASSLLPGSTDTQYF
TGTGCCAGCAGCTTGCTACCCGGGAGCACAGATACGCAGTATTTT
>TRBJ2-1|.|TRBD2|TRBV20-1
CSAATAGGPGNEQFF
TGCAGTGCCGCCACAGCGGGAGGGCCTGGCAATGAGCAGTTCTTC
>TRBJ1-2|.|TRBD1|TRBV7-9
CASSLGQVAIYGHTF
TGTGCCAGCAGCTTGGGACAGGTCGCCATCTATGGCCACACCTTC
>TRBJ2-1|once|.|TRBV29-1
CSVAVCSAYNEQFF
TGCAGCGTCGCGGTGTGCAGCGCCTACAATGAGCAGTTCTTC
>TRBJ1-5|once|TRBD1|TRBV4-1
CASSQLPGQSDQPQHF
TGCGCCAGCAGCCAGCTACCGGGACAGAGCGATCAGCCCCAGCATTTT
>TRBJ2-7|once|.|TRBV10-1
CASSPVIGSYEQYF
TGCGCCAGTTCCCCCGTAATTGGCTCCTACGAGCAGTACTTC
>TRBJ2-7|few|TRBD1|TRBV10-3
CAISEQPGRGQGSYNEQYF
TGTGCCATCAGTGAGCAACCCGGTAGGGGACAGGGGTCATACAATGAGCAGTACTTC
>TRBJ2-3|few|TRBD2|TRBV4-2
CASSQDRPSGSYTDTQYF
TGTGCCAGCAGCCAAGATAGGCCTAGCGGGAGCTACACAGATACGCAGTATTTT
>TRBJ2-7|many|TRBD2|TRBV9
CASSVASGGYEQYF
TGTGCCAGCAGCGTTGCTAGCGGGGGATACGAGCAGTACTTC
>TRBJ2-7|few|.|TRBV4-1
CASSHPGLGGYEQYF
TGCGCCAGCAGCCACCCCGGGCTTGGGGGCTACGAGCAGTACTTC